What follows are 5 T cell receptor beta chains derived from one specimen sequenced in a study of siplizumab effects on memory and regulatory T cells. Sequenced by immunoSEQ multiplex PCR; TCRdb stores in-frame clones only, minus some. The sample lists 85,000 to 130,000 clones; about nine tenths were seen once. The specimen sequenced was CD4+ T cells sorted from blood. These TCRs come from a human donor in good health. Some clones in this sample may be carry-over from other donors' samples.

The rearrangement uses TRBV10-3 and TRBJ1-5, with D hard to call. Germline V lookup: CDR1 ENHRY, CDR2 SYGVKD. Trimming took off 0 bases at V and 1 base at J, with 7 bases between the two ends. The CDR3 extends over 15 amino acids. The CDR3 is CAISESYGSNQPQHF. CDR3 in DNA: TGTGCCATCAGTGAGTCCTATGGGAGCAATCAGCCCCAGCATTTT.

V is TRBV7-3 and J is TRBJ2-3, with D perhaps matching TRBD2 (6 bases). Trimming pared 5 bases from V and 3 bases from J, leaving 12 bases between. The CDR3 has 14 amino acids. Germline V gene data show CDR1 as SGHTA and CDR2 as FQGTGA. The CDR3 protein is CASSPSGRTDTQYF. In DNA, the CDR3 is TGTGCCAGCAGCCCATCCGGGAGAACAGATACGCAGTATTTT.

As DNA, the CDR3 is TGCACCAGCAGCCAACTCAAACGGACTAGCGGGAGGTCCGGGGAGACCCAGTACTTC. Amino acid sequence: CTSSQLKRTSGRSGETQYF. This chain uses TRBV1 with TRBJ2-5; the DNA was not compared with TRBD2, the D call given in the table. TRBV1 is a known pseudogene. The CDR3 contains 19 residues.

The V call is TRBV4-2, the J call TRBJ2-1; D remains unclear. V was cut by 1 base and J by 3 bases, with 10 bases left in between. Germline lookup yields CDR1 LGHNA and CDR2 YNFKEQ. CDR3 length equals 15 residues. Written as DNA, the CDR3 is TGTGCCAGCAGCCAAGGGGAATCGGACTACAATGAGCAGTTCTTC. As protein: CASSQGESDYNEQFF.

The chain employs TRBV10-3 and TRBJ2-3; 10 nucleotides align to TRBD2. V lost 6 bases to trimming and J lost 5 bases; unmatched junction nucleotides: 5. There are 14 residues in the CDR3. In germline, CDR1 is ENHRY, CDR2 SYGVKD. As DNA, the CDR3 is TGTGCCATCAGGCTAGCGGGAGATGGAGATACGCAGTATTTT. Its protein product is CAIRLAGDGDTQYF.